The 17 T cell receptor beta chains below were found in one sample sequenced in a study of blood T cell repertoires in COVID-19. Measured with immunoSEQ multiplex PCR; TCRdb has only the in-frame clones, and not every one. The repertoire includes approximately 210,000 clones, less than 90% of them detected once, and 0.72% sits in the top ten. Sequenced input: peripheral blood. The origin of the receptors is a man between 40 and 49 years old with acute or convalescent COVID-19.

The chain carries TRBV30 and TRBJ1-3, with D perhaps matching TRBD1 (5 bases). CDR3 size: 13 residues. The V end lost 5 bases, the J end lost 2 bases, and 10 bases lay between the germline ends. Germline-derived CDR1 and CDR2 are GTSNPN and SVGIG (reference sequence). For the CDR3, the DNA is TGTGCCTGGTCCACAGGAGCTGGAAACACCATATATTTT. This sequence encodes CAWSTGAGNTIYF.

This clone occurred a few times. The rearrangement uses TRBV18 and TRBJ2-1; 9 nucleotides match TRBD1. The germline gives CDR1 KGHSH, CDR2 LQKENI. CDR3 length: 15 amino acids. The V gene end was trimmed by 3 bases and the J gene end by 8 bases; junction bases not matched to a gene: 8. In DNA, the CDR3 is TGTGCCAGCTCACCTTCGGGACAGGGACACGATGAGCAGTTCTTC. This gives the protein CASSPSGQGHDEQFF. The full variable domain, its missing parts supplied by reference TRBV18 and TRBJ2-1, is NAGVMQNPRHLVRRRGQEARLRCSPMKGHSHVYWYRQLPEEGLKFMVYLQKENIIDESGMPKERFSAEFPKEGPSILRIQQVVRGDSAAYFCASSPSGQGHDEQFFGPGTRLTVL.

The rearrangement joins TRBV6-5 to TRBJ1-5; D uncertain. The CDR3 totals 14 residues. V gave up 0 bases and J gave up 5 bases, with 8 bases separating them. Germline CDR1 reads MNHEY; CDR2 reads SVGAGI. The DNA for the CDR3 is TGTGCCAGCAGTTACTCGTGGAGAGATCAGCCCCAGCATTTT. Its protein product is CASSYSWRDQPQHF.

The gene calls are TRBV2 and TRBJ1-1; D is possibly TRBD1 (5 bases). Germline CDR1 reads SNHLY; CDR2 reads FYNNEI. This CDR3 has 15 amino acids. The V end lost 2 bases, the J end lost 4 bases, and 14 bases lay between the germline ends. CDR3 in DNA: TGTGCCAGCAGTGAATCGGGGGATTTTATCACTGAAGCTTTCTTT. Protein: CASSESGDFITEAFF.

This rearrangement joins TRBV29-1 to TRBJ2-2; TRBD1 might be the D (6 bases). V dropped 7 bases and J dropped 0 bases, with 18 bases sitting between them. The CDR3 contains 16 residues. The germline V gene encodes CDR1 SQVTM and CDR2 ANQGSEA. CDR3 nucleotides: TGCAGCGGTGGGAACCCGGGACACACGAACACCGGGGAGCTGTTTTTT. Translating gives CSGGNPGHTNTGELFF.

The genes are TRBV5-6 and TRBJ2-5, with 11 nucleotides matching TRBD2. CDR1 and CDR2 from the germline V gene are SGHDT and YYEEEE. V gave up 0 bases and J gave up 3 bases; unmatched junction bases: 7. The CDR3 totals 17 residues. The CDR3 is CASSLVELAGDEETQYF. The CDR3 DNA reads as TGTGCCAGCAGCTTGGTGGAACTAGCGGGAGATGAAGAGACCCAGTACTTC.

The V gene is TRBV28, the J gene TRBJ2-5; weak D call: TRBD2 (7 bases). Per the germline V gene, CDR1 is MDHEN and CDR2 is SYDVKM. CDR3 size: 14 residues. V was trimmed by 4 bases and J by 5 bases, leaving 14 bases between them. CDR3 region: CASSYGGQLETQYF. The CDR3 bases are TGTGCCAGCAGTTACGGGGGGCAATTGGAGACCCAGTACTTC.

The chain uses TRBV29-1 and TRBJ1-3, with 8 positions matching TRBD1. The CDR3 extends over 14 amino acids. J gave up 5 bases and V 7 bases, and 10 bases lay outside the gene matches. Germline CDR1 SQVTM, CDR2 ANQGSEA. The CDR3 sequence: CSAFLQGARNTIYF. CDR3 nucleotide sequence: TGCAGCGCGTTCCTCCAGGGGGCACGAAACACCATATATTTT.

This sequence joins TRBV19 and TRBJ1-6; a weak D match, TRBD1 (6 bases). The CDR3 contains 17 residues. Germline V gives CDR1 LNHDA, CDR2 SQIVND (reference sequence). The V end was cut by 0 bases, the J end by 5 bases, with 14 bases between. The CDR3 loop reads CASSIDPGTRDNSPLHF. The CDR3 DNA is TGTGCCAGTAGTATAGATCCCGGGACAAGGGATAATTCACCCCTCCACTTT. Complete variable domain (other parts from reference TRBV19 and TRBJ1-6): DGGITQSPKYLFRKEGQNVTLSCEQNLNHDAMYWYRQDPGQGLRLIYYSQIVNDFQKGDIAEGYSVSREKKESFPLTVTSAQKNPTAFYLCASSIDPGTRDNSPLHFGNGTRLTVT.

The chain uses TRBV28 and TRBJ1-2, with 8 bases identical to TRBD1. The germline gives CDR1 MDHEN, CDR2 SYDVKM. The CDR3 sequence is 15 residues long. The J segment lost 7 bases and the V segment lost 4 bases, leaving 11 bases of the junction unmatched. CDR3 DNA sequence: TGTGCCAGCAGTTCACTACAGGGGGTCGGGGGTGGCTACACCTTC. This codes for CASSSLQGVGGGYTF.

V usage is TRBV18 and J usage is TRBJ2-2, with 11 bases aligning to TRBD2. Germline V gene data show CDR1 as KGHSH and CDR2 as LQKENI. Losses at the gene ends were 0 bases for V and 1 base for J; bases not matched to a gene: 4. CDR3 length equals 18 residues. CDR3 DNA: TGTGCCAGCTCACCACCGATGCTAGCGGGGGGGAACACCGGGGAGCTGTTTTTT. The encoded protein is CASSPPMLAGGNTGELFF.

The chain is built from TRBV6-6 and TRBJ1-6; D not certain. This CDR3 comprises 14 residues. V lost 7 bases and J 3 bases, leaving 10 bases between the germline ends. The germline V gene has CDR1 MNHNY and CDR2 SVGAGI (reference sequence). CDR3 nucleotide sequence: TGTGCCAGCACTCGCGAGGGCTATAATTCACCCCTCCACTTT. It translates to CASTREGYNSPLHF.

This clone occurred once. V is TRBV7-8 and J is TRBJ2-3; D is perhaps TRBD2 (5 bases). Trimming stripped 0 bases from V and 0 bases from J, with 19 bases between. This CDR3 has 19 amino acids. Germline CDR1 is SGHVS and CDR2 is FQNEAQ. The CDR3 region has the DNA TGTGCCAGCAGCTTAGCCGCCATTTTACTAGTGGGGAGCACAGATACGCAGTATTTT. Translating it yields CASSLAAILLVGSTDTQYF.

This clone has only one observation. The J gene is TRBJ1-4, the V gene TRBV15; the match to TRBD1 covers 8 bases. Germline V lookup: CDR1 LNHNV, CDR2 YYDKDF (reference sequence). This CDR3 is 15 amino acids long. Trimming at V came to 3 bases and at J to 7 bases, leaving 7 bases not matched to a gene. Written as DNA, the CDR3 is TGTGCCACCAGCAGCAACAGGGGGACGGGTGAAAAACTGTTTTTT. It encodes CATSSNRGTGEKLFF.

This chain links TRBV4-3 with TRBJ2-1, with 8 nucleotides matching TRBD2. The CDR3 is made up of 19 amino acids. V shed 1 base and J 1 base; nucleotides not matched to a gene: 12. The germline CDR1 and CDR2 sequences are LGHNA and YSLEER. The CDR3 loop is CASSQVPPAGVGSYNEQFF. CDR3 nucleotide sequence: TGCGCCAGCAGCCAAGTCCCCCCAGCGGGGGTAGGATCCTACAATGAGCAGTTCTTC.

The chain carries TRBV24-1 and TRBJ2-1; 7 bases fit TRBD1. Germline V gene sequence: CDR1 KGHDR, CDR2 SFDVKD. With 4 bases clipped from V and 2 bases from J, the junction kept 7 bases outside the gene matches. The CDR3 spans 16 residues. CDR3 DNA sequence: TGTGCCACCAGTGAGCGACGACAGGGCCCCTACAATGAGCAGTTCTTC. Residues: CATSERRQGPYNEQFF.

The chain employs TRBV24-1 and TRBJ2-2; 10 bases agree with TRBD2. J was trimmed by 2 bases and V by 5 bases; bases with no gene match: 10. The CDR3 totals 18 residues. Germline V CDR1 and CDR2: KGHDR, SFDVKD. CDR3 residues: CATSGGTLAGVNTGELFF. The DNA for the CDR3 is TGTGCCACCAGTGGGGGCACCCTAGCGGGAGTAAACACCGGGGAGCTGTTTTTT.